This T cell receptor beta chain was found in a study of cytomegalovirus exposure and HLA in healthy donors. PCR was performed using 60 Vbeta and 13 Jbeta primers. TCRdb keeps only in-frame clones here, not all; method: immunoSEQ multiplex PCR. Of under 200,000 clones listed, around 80% were seen once; the top ten hold approximately 0.69%. This clone was counted once. The germline V and J ends were trimmed by 3 bases and 1 base, with 12 bases remaining between them. Looked up from germline, CDR1 is KGHSH and CDR2 is LQKENI. This CDR3 comprises 15 residues. The J gene is TRBJ1-1, the V gene TRBV18, with D perhaps TRBD1 (6 bases). The specimen sequenced was PBMCs. The sequence came from a woman aged 40 to 49 in good health and CMV-seronegative. The CDR3 sequence: CASSPTDSRNTEAFF. The CDR3 DNA reads as TGTGCCAGCTCACCTACGGACAGCAGGAACACTGAAGCTTTCTTT.